These 21 T cell receptor beta chains originate from one sample sequenced in a study of shared clonotypes between healthy human individuals. Data came from immunoSEQ multiplex PCR; TCRdb stores just in-frame clones and leaves some out. The sample shows 2 million to 2.5 million clones, about nine tenths of them seen only once. Sequences were obtained from naive CD4+ T cells from PBMCs. Documented subset: CD45RA+ positively selected. The receptors stem from a man aged 18 to 35 in good health. Some clones in this sample may be carry-over from other donors' samples.

The rearrangement uses TRBV5-1 and TRBJ2-1, with 7 positions matching TRBD2. Germline values: CDR1 SGHRS, CDR2 YFSETQ. The CDR3 loop spans 14 amino acids. V was pared by 4 bases and J by 6 bases, with 7 bases of the junction left unmatched. CDR3 DNA sequence: TGCGCCAGCAGCCGCGGGAGTATGGGCAATGAGCAGTTCTTC. This translates into CASSRGSMGNEQFF.

V gene TRBV15 combines with J gene TRBJ2-3, with D perhaps TRBD2 (5 bases). The CDR3 totals 15 residues. The V gene lost 4 bases and the J gene lost 5 bases, with 16 bases spanning the gap. CDR1 and CDR2 (germline): LNHNV, YYDKDF (reference sequence). In nucleotides, the CDR3 is TGTGCCACCAGCACCCTGGGAGAGGGTGTAGATACGCAGTATTTT. This translates into CATSTLGEGVDTQYF.

V usage is TRBV2 and J usage is TRBJ1-1; possible D gene TRBD1, 5 bases. The CDR3 contains 17 residues. V shed 0 bases and J shed 1 base, with 15 bases lying between them. Germline V gives CDR1 SNHLY, CDR2 FYNNEI. DNA for the CDR3: TGTGCCAGCAGTGAAGCGCAATTTGGCGACAGGAACACTGAAGCTTTCTTT. Translated, it gives CASSEAQFGDRNTEAFF.

The chain links TRBV5-1 to TRBJ2-3; maybe TRBD1 (5 bases). Germline CDR1 reads SGHRS; CDR2 reads YFSETQ. V gave up 4 bases and J gave up 4 bases, with 13 bases separating them. This CDR3 comprises 14 residues. The CDR3 is CASSTGQGPDTQYF. The CDR3 DNA follows: TGCGCCAGCAGCACCGGACAAGGCCCAGATACGCAGTATTTT.

The chain uses TRBV4-1 and TRBJ2-1; D ambiguous. Germline lookup yields CDR1 MGHRA and CDR2 YSYEKL. There are 15 residues in the CDR3. V gave up 3 bases and J gave up 0 bases, with 9 bases separating them. Written as DNA, the CDR3 is TGCGCCAGCAGCCAGATACAGAGCTCCTACAATGAGCAGTTCTTC. It is translated as CASSQIQSSYNEQFF.

The chain couples TRBV7-2 to TRBJ1-2, with unresolved D. CDR3 size: 14 residues. Deletions cut 1 base from V and 3 bases from J, with 9 bases between. Germline lookup yields CDR1 SGHTA and CDR2 FQGNSA. The CDR3: CASSLGGQDYGYTF. The CDR3 region has the DNA TGTGCCAGCAGCTTAGGCGGCCAGGACTATGGCTACACCTTC.

This chain connects TRBV13 to TRBJ1-1; D is ambiguous. The CDR3 totals 13 residues. From germline, CDR1 is PRHDT and CDR2 FYEKMQ (reference sequence). Trimming left V 7 bases short and J 0 bases short, with 9 bases between. CDR3 in DNA: TGTGCCAGCACCGGACTCCTGAACACTGAAGCTTTCTTT. Translating gives CASTGLLNTEAFF.

Details on this clone: Within the sample, other DNA sequences also encode this same CDR3. The chain is built from TRBV5-1 and TRBJ2-7, with 8 bases matching TRBD1. The CDR3 runs to 13 residues. The junction had 2 bases not matched to a gene; V was cut back by 4 bases and J by 2 bases. Germline V gene data show CDR1 as SGHRS and CDR2 as YFSETQ. The CDR3 bases are TGCGCCAGCAGCCTGGACAGGGCCTACGAGCAGTACTTC. This translates into CASSLDRAYEQYF.

As to this clone: The junction and the germline gene differ at one end; a read error may be behind it. The chain is built from TRBV10-3 and TRBJ2-7, with D perhaps matching TRBD2 (6 bases). The germline CDR1 and CDR2 sequences are ENHRY and SYGVKD. This CDR3 contains 14 residues. The CDR3 sequence: CAITEGRGIHEQYF. DNA for the CDR3: TGTGCCATCACTGAGGGCCGGGGGATACACGAGCAGTACTTC.

V gene TRBV29-1 combines with J gene TRBJ2-1; no firm D call. This CDR3 contains 14 residues. Germline V gene sequence: CDR1 SQVTM, CDR2 ANQGSEA. V was cut by 1 base and J by 3 bases, with 10 bases left in between. CDR3 in amino acids: CSVEGPQNYNEQFF. Written as DNA, the CDR3 is TGCAGCGTTGAAGGTCCTCAGAACTACAATGAGCAGTTCTTC.

The chain is built from TRBV5-1 and TRBJ2-2; maybe TRBD1 (5 bases). This CDR3 is 15 amino acids long. Trimming removed 4 bases at V and 4 bases at J, with 14 bases between. Germline assignment: CDR1 SGHRS and CDR2 YFSETQ. CDR3 loop: CASSLGAGPTGELFF. The CDR3 nucleotides are TGCGCCAGCAGCCTTGGGGCAGGACCCACCGGGGAGCTGTTTTTT.

With regard to this clone: This sample includes further DNA sequences coding for the same CDR3. The gene calls are TRBV6-5 and TRBJ1-1, with 12 bases identical to TRBD1. Per germline, CDR1 MNHEY and CDR2 SVGAGI. This CDR3 contains 14 residues. V lost 5 bases, J lost 5 bases, and 3 bases stayed unmatched. The CDR3 region is CASSRDRGRTEAFF. The DNA for the CDR3 is TGTGCCAGCAGTCGGGACAGGGGGCGGACTGAAGCTTTCTTT.

The chain carries TRBV28 and TRBJ1-2; the match to TRBD1 covers 9 bases. Looked up from germline, CDR1 is MDHEN and CDR2 is SYDVKM. Trimming cost V 4 bases and J 6 bases; bases outside gene matches: 12. CDR3 length equals 16 residues. The CDR3 sequence: CASSWRPGQGRDGYTF. The CDR3 DNA reads TGTGCCAGCAGTTGGCGACCGGGACAGGGCAGGGATGGCTACACCTTC.

The chain joins TRBV5-1 to TRBJ2-4; 13 bases are shared with TRBD2. The germline CDR1 and CDR2 sequences are SGHRS and YFSETQ. J lost 7 bases, V lost 3 bases, and 1 base had no gene match. The CDR3 spans 14 residues. The CDR3: CASSSTSGGNIQYF. The CDR3, as DNA: TGCGCCAGCAGCTCGACTAGCGGGGGGAACATTCAGTACTTC.

A word on this clone: Other DNA sequences in this sample translate to the same CDR3. This chain joins TRBV5-1 and TRBJ2-3, with 8 bases identical to TRBD1. The junction had 5 bases not matched to a gene; V was cut back by 4 bases and J by 4 bases. CDR1 is SGHRS and CDR2 is YFSETQ in the germline V gene. CDR3 length: 14 residues. CDR3 in amino acids: CASSPGQGADTQYF. The CDR3 DNA reads as TGCGCCAGCAGCCCAGGACAGGGAGCAGATACGCAGTATTTT. Full variable domain (remainder filled in from reference TRBV5-1 and TRBJ2-3): KAGVTQTPRYLIKTRGQQVTLSCSPISGHRSVSWYQQTPGQGLQFLFEYFSETQRNKGNFPGRFSGRQFSNSRSEMNVSTLELGDSALYLCASSPGQGADTQYFGPGTRLTVL.

As to this clone: Within the sample, other DNA sequences also encode this same CDR3. The V call is TRBV7-8, the J call TRBJ2-5; D is possibly TRBD1 (6 bases). Trimming shortened V by 5 bases and J by 2 bases, and 9 bases separated the two germline ends. Per the germline V gene, CDR1 is SGHVS and CDR2 is FQNEAQ. The CDR3 covers 13 residues. The CDR3 region has the DNA TGTGCCAGCAGCCTAGGACAGCAAGAGACCCAGTACTTC. Encoded protein: CASSLGQQETQYF.

This sequence joins TRBV9 and TRBJ1-1; no firm D call. The germline gives CDR1 SGDLS, CDR2 YYNGEE. Trimming left V 0 bases short and J 0 bases short, with 9 bases between. This CDR3 contains 15 residues. The CDR3 coding sequence is TGTGCCAGCAGCGTAGGATCCGGCATGAACACTGAAGCTTTCTTT. As protein: CASSVGSGMNTEAFF.

Only a few counts were recorded for this clone. The sample has other DNA sequences that encode this CDR3 too. The chain combines TRBV5-1 with TRBJ2-1; 8 bases are shared with TRBD2. Unmatched junction bases numbered 3, after V lost 0 bases and J lost 4 bases. CDR3 length equals 15 residues. The germline V gene encodes CDR1 SGHRS and CDR2 YFSETQ. This chain's CDR3 is CASSLGTSGYNEQFF. The CDR3 DNA follows: TGCGCCAGCAGCTTGGGTACTAGCGGATACAATGAGCAGTTCTTC.

The chain has TRBV5-4 and TRBJ2-3, with 11 bases aligning to TRBD2. The CDR3 runs 17 residues. The ends lost 0 bases at V and 1 base at J; junction bases unmatched: 4. The germline gives CDR1 SGHNT, CDR2 YYREEE (reference sequence). Here the CDR3 DNA reads TGTGCCAGCAGCTTGGGGACTAGCGGGCGCGGCACAGATACGCAGTATTTT. Translating it yields CASSLGTSGRGTDTQYF.

The V and J genes are TRBV9 and TRBJ2-3; D is possibly TRBD2 (7 bases). This CDR3 region has 13 residues. V was cut by 7 bases and J by 2 bases, with 11 bases left in between. CDR1 SGDLS and CDR2 YYNGEE come from the germline V gene. The DNA of the CDR3 is TGTGCCAGCCGGGGGGCTACCACAGATACGCAGTATTTT. Protein product: CASRGATTDTQYF.

A note on this clone: Different DNA sequences within this sample yield the same CDR3. The gene calls are TRBV6-6 and TRBJ1-4; a possible D gene is TRBD1 (6 bases). In germline, CDR1 is MNHNY, CDR2 SVGAGI (reference sequence). This CDR3 region has 15 residues. Between the trimmed V and J ends, which lost 0 bases and 3 bases, there was a span of 8 bases. CDR3 nucleotides: TGTGCCAGCAGTTACTCAAGACAGGCTAATGAAAAACTGTTTTTT. Its protein product is CASSYSRQANEKLFF.